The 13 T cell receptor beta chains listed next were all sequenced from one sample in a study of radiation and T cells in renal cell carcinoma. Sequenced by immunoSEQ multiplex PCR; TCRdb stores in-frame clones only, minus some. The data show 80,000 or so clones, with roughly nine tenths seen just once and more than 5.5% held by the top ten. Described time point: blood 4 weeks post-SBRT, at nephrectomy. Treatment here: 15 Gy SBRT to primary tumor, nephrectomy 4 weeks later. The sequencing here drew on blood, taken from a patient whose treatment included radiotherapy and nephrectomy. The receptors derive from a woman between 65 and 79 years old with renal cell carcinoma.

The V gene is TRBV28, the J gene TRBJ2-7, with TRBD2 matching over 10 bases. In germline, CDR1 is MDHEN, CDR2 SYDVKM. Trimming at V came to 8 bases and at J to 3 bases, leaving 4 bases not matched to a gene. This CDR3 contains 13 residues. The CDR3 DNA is TGTGCCAGCGGACTAGCGGCTATCTACGAGCAGTACTTC. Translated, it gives CASGLAAIYEQYF.

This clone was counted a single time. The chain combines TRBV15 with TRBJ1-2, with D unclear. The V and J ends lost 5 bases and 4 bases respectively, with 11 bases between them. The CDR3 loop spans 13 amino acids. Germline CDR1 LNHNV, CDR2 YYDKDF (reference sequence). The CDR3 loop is CATSGQPGYGYTF. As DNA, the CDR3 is TGTGCCACCAGCGGGCAGCCGGGCTATGGCTACACCTTC.

In DNA form, the CDR3 reads TGCGCCAGCAGCCAAGAATGGCGGCTAGCGGGGGGGCTTAACAAAAACATTCAGTACTTC. Protein product: CASSQEWRLAGGLNKNIQYF. The chain employs TRBV4-3 and TRBJ2-4, with TRBD2 matching over 12 bases. CDR1 and CDR2 (germline): LGHNA, YSLEER. The ends lost 0 bases at V and 3 bases at J; junction bases unmatched: 12. This CDR3 is 20 amino acids long.

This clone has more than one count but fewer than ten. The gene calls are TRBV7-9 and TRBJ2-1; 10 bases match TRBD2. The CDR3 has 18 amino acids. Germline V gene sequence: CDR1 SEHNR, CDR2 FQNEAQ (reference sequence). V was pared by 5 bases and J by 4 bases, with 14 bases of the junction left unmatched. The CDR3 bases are TGTGCCAGCAGCCAACCCACTAGCGGGGAGGGAGGTTACAATGAGCAGTTCTTC. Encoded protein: CASSQPTSGEGGYNEQFF.

The CDR3 nucleotides are TGTGCCGTCTTGGGGGAAGAGACCCAGTACTTC. Translation gives CAVLGEETQYF. This chain joins TRBV30 and TRBJ2-5; possibly TRBD1 or TRBD2 for D (5 bases each). Per the germline V gene, CDR1 is GTSNPN and CDR2 is SVGIG (reference sequence). The CDR3 length is 11 residues. The V end lost 8 bases, the J end lost 3 bases, and 10 bases lay between the germline ends.

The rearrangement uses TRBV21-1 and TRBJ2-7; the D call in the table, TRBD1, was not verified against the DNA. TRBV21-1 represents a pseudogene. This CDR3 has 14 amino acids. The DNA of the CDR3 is TGTGCCAGCAGCAAAAGAACAGGGTGTTACGAGCAGTACTTC. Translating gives CASSKRTGCYEQYF.

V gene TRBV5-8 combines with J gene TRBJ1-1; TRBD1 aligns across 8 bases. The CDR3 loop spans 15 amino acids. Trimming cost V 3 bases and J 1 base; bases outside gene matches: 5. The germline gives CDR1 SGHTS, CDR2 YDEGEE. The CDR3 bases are TGTGCCAGCAGCTCTGGACAGGGTTGGAACACTGAAGCTTTCTTT. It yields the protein CASSSGQGWNTEAFF.

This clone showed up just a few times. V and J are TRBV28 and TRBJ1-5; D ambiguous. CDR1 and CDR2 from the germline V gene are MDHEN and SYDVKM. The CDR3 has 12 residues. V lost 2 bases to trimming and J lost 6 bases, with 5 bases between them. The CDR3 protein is CASSLSGQPQHF. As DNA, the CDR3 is TGTGCCAGCAGTTTAAGCGGTCAGCCCCAGCATTTT. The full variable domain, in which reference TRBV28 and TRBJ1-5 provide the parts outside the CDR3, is DVKVTQSSRYLVKRTGEKVFLECVQDMDHENMFWYRQDPGLGLRLIYFSYDVKMKEKGDIPEGYSVSREKKERFSLILESASTNQTSMYLCASSLSGQPQHFGDGTRLSIL.

CDR3 bases: TGTGCCACCAGCAGAGGATCGACAGGGGTTAGCAATCAGCCCCAGCATTTT. Its translation is CATSRGSTGVSNQPQHF. The V call is TRBV15, the J call TRBJ1-5; TRBD1 matches 8 bases. Germline assignment: CDR1 LNHNV and CDR2 YYDKDF (reference sequence). The CDR3 contains 17 residues. V was pared by 1 base and J by 0 bases, with 5 bases of the junction left unmatched.

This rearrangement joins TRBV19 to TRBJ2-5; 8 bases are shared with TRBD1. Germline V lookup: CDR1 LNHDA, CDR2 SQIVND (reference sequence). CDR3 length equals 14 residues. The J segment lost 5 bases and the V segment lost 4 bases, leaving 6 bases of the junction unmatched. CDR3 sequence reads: CASSTTGGLETQYF. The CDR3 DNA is TGTGCCAGTAGTACCACAGGGGGGTTGGAGACCCAGTACTTC.

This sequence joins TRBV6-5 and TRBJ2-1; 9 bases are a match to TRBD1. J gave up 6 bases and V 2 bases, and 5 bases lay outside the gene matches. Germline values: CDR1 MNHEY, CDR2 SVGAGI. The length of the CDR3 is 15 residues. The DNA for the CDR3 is TGTGCCAGCAGTTACGGGGGACAGGGCCCCAATGAGCAGTTCTTC. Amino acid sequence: CASSYGGQGPNEQFF.

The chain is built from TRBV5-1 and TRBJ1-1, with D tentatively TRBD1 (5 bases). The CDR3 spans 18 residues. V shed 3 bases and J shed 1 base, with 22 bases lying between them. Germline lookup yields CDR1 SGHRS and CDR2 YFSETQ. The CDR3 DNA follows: TGCGCCAGCAGCTCTGGTTTCCAGGGCATCGTCGCGAACACTGAAGCTTTCTTT. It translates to CASSSGFQGIVANTEAFF.

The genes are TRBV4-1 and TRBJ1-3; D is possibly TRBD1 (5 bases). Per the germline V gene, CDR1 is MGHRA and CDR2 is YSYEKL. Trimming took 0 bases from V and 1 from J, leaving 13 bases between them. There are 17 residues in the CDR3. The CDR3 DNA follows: TGCGCCAGCAGCCAAGACAGGGCTGTTTGGTCTGGAAACACCATATATTTT. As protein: CASSQDRAVWSGNTIYF.